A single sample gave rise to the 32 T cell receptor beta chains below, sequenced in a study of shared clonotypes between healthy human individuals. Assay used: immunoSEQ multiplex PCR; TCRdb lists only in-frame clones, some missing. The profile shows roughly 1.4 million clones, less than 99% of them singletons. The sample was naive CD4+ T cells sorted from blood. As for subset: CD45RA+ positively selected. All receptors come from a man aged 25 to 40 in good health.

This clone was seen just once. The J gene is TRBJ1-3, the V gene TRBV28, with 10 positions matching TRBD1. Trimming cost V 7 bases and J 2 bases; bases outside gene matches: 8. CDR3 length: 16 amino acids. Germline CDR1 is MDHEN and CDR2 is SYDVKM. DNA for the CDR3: TGTGCCAGCACCATGACGACAGGGGGCACTGGAAACACCATATATTTT. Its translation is CASTMTTGGTGNTIYF.

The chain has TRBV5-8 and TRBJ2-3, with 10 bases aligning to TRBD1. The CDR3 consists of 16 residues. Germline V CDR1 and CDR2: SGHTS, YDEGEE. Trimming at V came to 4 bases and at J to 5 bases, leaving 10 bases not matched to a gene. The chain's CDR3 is CASSERQGALLDTQYF. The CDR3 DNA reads TGTGCCAGCAGCGAAAGACAGGGGGCTTTATTAGATACGCAGTATTTT. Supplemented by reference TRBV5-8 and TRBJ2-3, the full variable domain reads EAGVTQSPTHLIKTRGQQATLRCSPISGHTSVYWYQQALGLGLQFLLWYDEGEERNRGNFPPRFSGRQFPNYSSELNVNALELEDSALYLCASSERQGALLDTQYFGPGTRLTVL.

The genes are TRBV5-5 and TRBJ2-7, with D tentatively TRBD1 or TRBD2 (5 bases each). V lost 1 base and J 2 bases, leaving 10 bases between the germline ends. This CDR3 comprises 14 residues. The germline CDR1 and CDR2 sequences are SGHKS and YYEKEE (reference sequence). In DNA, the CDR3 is TGTGCCAGCAGCTTGAGTATGGGGGCCTACGAGCAGTACTTC. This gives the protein CASSLSMGAYEQYF. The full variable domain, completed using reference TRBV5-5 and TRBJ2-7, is DAGVTQSPTHLIKTRGQQVTLRCSPISGHKSVSWYQQVLGQGPQFIFQYYEKEERGRGNFPDRFSARQFPNYSSELNVNALLLGDSALYLCASSLSMGAYEQYFGPGTRLTVT.

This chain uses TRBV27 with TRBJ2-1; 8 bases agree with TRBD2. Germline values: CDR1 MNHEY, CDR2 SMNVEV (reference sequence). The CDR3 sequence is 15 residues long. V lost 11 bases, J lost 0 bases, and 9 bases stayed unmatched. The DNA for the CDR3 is TGTGCCGTCCGGGGGGGTGCTAGCTCCTACAATGAGCAGTTCTTC. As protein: CAVRGGASSYNEQFF.

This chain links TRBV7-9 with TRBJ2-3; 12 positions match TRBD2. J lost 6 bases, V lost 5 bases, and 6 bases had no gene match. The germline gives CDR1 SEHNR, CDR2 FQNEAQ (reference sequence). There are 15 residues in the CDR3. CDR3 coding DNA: TGTGCCAGCAGCCTGACTAGCGGGGGCGGGGATACGCAGTATTTT. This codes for CASSLTSGGGDTQYF.

The CDR3, as DNA: TGTGCCAGCAGTAGACGGCAAGCCCACACCGGGGAGCTGTTTTTT. Amino acids: CASSRRQAHTGELFF. The chain has TRBV5-4 and TRBJ2-2; D is uncertain. Germline values: CDR1 SGHNT, CDR2 YYREEE (reference sequence). The CDR3 runs to 15 residues. Trimming shortened V by 5 bases and J by 3 bases, and 14 bases separated the two germline ends.

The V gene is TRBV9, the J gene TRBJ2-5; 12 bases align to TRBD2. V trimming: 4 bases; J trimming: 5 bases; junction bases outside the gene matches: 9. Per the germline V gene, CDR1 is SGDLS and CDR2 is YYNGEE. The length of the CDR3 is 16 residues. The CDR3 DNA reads TGTGCCAGCAGCCCAAGACTAGCGGGAGTAGTTGAGACCCAGTACTTC. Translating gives CASSPRLAGVVETQYF.

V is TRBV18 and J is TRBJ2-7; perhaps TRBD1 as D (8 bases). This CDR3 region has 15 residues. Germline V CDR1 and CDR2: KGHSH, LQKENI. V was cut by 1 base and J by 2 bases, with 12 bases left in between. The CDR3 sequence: CASSPRQGRAYEQYF. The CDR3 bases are TGTGCCAGCTCACCACGACAGGGGAGGGCCTACGAGCAGTACTTC.

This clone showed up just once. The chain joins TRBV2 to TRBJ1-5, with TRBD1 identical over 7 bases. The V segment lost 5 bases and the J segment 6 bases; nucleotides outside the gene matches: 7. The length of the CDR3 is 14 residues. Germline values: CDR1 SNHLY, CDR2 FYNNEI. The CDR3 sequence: CASSSSRGGQPQHF. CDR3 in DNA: TGTGCCAGCAGTTCCTCCAGGGGGGGTCAGCCCCAGCATTTT.

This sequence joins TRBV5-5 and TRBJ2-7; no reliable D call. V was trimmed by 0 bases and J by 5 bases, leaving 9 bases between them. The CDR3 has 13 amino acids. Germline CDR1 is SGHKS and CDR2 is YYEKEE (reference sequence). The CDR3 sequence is CASSLVLPDEQYF. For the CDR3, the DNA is TGTGCCAGCAGCTTGGTTTTGCCAGACGAGCAGTACTTC.

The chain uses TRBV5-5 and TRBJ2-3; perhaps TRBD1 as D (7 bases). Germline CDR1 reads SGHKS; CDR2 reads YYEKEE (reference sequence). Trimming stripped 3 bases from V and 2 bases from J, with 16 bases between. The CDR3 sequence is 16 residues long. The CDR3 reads CASSWFAGQNTDTQYF. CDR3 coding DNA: TGTGCCAGCAGCTGGTTTGCGGGACAGAACACAGATACGCAGTATTTT.

In DNA, the CDR3 is TGTGCCACCAGCAGAGATCGGGACAGGGCCGGAGAACTGTTTTTT. Its protein is CATSRDRDRAGELFF. This chain connects TRBV15 to TRBJ1-4; 9 nucleotides line up with TRBD1. V shed 0 bases and J 12 bases; nucleotides not matched to a gene: 8. The CDR3 extends over 15 amino acids. CDR1 is LNHNV, CDR2 YYDKDF, per germline (reference sequence).

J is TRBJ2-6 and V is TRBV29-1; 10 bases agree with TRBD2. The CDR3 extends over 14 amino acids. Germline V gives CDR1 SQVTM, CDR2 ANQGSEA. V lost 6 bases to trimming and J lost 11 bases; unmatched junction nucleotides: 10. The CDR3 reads CSVGPLAGEYVLTF. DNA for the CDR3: TGCAGCGTGGGGCCCCTAGCGGGAGAATACGTCCTGACTTTC. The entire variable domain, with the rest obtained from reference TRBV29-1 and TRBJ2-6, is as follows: SAVISQKPSRDICQRGTSLTIQCQVDSQVTMMFWYRQQPGQSLTLIATANQGSEATYESGFVIDKFPISRPNLTFSTLTVSNMSPEDSSIYLCSVGPLAGEYVLTFGAGSRLTVL.

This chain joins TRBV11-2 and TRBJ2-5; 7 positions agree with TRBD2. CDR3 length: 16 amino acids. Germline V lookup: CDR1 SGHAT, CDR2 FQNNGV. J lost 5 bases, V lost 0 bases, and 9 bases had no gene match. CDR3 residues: CASSLDGRGLGETQYF. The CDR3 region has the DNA TGTGCCAGCAGCTTAGATGGGAGAGGACTAGGGGAGACCCAGTACTTC.

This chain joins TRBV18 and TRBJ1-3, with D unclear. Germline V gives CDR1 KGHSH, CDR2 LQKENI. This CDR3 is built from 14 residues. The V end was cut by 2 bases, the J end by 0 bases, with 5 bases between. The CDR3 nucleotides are TGTGCCAGCTCACCAACACTCTCTGGAAACACCATATATTTT. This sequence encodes CASSPTLSGNTIYF.

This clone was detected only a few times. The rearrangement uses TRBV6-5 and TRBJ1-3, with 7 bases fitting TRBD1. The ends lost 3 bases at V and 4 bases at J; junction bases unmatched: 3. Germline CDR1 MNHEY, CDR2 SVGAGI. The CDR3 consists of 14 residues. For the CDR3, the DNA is TGTGCCAGCAGTTATGGGACAGCCGGAAACACCATATATTTT. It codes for CASSYGTAGNTIYF.

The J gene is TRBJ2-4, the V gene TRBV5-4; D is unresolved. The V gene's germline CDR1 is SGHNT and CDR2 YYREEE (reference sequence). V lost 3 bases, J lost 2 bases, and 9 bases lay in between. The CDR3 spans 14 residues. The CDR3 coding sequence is TGTGCCAGCAGCTCCGGTGGAACCAAAAACATTCAGTACTTC. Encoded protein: CASSSGGTKNIQYF.

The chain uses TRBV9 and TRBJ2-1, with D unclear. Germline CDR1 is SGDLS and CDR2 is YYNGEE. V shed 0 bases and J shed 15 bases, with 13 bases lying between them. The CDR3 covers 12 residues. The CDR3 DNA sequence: TGTGCCAGCAGCGTAGTAGGTAACCGCCCGTTCTTC. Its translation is CASSVVGNRPFF.

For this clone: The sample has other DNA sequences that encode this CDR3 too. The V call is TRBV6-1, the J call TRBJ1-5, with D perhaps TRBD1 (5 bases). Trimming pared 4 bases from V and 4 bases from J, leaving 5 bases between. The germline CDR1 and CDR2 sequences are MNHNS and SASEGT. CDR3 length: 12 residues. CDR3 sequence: CASSGGNQPQHF. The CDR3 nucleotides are TGTGCCAGCAGTGGGGGGAATCAGCCCCAGCATTTT.

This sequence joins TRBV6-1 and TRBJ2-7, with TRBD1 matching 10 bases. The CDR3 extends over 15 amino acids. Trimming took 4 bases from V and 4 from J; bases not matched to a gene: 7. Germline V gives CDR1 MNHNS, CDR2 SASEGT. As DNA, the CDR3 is TGTGCCAGCAGTGCCGGACAGGGGGTATTTTACGAGCAGTACTTC. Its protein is CASSAGQGVFYEQYF.

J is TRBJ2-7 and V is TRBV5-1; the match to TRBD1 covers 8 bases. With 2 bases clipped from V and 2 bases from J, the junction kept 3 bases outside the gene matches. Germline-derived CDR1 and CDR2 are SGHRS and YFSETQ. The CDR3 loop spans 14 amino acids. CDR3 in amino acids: CASSFTGGPYEQYF. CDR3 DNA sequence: TGCGCCAGCAGCTTTACAGGGGGACCCTACGAGCAGTACTTC.

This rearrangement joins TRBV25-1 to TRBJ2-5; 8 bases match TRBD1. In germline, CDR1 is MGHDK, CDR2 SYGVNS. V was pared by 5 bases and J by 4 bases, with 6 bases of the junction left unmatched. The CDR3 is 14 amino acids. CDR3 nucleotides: TGTGCCAGCAGTAACAGGGGGGAAGGAGAGACCCAGTACTTC. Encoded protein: CASSNRGEGETQYF.

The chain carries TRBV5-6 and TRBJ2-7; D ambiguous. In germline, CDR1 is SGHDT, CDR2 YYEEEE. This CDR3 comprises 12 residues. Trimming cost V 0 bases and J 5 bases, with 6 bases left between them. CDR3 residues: CASSLASNEQYF. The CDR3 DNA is TGTGCCAGCAGCTTGGCCTCGAACGAGCAGTACTTC.

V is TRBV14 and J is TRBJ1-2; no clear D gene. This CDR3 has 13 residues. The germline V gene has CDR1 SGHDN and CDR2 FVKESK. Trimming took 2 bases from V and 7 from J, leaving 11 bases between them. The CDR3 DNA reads TGTGCCAGCAGCCAATACCGTCCCGGTGGCTACACCTTC. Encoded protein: CASSQYRPGGYTF.

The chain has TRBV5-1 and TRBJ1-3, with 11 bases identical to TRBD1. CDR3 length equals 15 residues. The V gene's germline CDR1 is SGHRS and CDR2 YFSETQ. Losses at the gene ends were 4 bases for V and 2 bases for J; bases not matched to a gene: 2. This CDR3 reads CASSQGQGAGNTIYF. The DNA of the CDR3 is TGCGCCAGCAGCCAGGGACAGGGGGCTGGAAACACCATATATTTT.

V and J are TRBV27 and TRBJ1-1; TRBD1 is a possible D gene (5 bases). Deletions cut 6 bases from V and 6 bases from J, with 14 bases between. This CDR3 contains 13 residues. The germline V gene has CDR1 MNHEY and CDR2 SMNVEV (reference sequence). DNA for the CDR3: TGTGCCAGCAGGATTACCGGGACGTCTGAAGCTTTCTTT. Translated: CASRITGTSEAFF.

The CDR3 coding sequence is TGCAGCGTTGGTCTGGGGGCGGACATTCAGTACTTC. This sequence encodes CSVGLGADIQYF. The chain carries TRBV29-1 and TRBJ2-4; tentative D call: TRBD1 (6 bases). Trimming removed 4 bases at V and 8 bases at J, with 12 bases between. Germline V gene data show CDR1 as SQVTM and CDR2 as ANQGSEA. This CDR3 has 12 amino acids.

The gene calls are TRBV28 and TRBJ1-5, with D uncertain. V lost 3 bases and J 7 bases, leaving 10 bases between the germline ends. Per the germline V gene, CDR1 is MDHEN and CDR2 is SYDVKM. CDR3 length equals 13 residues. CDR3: CASSFSSPQPQHF. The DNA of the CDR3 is TGTGCCAGCAGTTTTTCAAGTCCCCAGCCCCAGCATTTT. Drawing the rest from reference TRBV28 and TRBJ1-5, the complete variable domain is DVKVTQSSRYLVKRTGEKVFLECVQDMDHENMFWYRQDPGLGLRLIYFSYDVKMKEKGDIPEGYSVSREKKERFSLILESASTNQTSMYLCASSFSSPQPQHFGDGTRLSIL.

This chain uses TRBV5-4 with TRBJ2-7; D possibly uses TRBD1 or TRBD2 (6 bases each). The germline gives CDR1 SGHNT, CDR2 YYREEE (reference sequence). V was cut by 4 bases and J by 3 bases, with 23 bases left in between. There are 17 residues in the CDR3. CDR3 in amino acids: CASSGGGRDRNLYEQYF. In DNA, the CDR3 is TGTGCCAGCAGCGGGGGAGGTCGAGACAGGAACCTCTACGAGCAGTACTTC.

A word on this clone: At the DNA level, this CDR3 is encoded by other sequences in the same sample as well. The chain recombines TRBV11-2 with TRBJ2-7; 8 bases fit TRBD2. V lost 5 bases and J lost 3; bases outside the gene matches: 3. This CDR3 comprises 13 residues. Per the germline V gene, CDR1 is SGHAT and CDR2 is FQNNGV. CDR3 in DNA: TGTGCCAGCAGCGCCAGCGGGAGCTACGAGCAGTACTTC. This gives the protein CASSASGSYEQYF.

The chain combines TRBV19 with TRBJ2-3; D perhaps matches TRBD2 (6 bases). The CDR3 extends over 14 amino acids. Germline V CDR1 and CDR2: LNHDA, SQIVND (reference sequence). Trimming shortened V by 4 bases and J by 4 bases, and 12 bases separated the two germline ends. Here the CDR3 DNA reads TGTGCCAGTAGTAGGTCCAGGGAGGCAGATACGCAGTATTTT. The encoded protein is CASSRSREADTQYF. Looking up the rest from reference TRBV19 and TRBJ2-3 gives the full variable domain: DGGITQSPKYLFRKEGQNVTLSCEQNLNHDAMYWYRQDPGQGLRLIYYSQIVNDFQKGDIAEGYSVSREKKESFPLTVTSAQKNPTAFYLCASSRSREADTQYFGPGTRLTVL.

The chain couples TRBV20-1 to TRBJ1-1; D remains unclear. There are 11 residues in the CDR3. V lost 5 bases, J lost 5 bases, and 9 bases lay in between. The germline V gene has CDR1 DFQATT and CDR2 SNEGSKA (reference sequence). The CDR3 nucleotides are TGCAGTGCTGGCCGGGATACTGAAGCTTTCTTT. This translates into CSAGRDTEAFF.